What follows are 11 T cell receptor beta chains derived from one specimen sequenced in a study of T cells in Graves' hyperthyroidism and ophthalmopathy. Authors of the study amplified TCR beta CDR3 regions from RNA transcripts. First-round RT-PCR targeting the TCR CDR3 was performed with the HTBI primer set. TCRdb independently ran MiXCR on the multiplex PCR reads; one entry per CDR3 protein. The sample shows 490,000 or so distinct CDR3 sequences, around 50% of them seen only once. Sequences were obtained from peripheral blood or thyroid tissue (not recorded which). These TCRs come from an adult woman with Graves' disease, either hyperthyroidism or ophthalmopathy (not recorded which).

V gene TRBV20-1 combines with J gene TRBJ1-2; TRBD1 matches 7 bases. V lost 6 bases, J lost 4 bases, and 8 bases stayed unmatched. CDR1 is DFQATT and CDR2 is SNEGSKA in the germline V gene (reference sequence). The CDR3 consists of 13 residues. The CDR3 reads CSAPGGSSYGYTF. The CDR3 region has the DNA TGCAGTGCCCCAGGGGGATCGAGCTATGGCTACACCTTC.

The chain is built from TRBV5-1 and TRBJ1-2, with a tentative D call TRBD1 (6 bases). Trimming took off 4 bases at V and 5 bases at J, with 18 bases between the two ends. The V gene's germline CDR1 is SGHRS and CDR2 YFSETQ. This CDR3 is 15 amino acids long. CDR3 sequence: CASSQTVQGLYGYTF. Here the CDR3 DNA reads TGCGCCAGCAGCCAGACTGTACAGGGTTTGTATGGCTACACCTTC.

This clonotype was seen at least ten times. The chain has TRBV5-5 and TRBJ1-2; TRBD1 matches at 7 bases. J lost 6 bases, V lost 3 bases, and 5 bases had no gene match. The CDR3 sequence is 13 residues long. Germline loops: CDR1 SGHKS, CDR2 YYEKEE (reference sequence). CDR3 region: CASSYRGGDGYTF. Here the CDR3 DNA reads TGTGCCAGCAGCTACAGGGGAGGGGATGGCTACACCTTC.

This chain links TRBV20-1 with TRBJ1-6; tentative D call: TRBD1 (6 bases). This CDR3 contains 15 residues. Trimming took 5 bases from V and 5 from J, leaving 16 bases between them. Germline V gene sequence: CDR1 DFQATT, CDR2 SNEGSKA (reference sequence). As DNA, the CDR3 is TGCAGTGCTGCTAGTGTCCGGACAGATAATTCACCCCTCCACTTT. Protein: CSAASVRTDNSPLHF.

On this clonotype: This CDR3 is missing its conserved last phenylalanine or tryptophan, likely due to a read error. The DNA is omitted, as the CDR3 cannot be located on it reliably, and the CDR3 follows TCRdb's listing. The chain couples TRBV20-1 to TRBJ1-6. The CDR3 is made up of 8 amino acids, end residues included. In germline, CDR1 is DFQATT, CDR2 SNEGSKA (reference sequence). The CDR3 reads CSAFPPTS.

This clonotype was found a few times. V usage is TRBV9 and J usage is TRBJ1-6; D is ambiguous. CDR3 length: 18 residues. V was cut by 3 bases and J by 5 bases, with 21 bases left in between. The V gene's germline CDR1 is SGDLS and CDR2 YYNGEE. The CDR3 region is CASSGDTEGSFDNSPLHF. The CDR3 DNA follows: TGTGCCAGCAGCGGGGATACCGAGGGCAGCTTCGATAATTCACCCCTCCACTTT.

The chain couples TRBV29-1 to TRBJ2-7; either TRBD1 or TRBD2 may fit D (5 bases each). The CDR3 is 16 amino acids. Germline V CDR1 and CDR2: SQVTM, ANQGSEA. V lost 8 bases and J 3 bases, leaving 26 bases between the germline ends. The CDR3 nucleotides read TGCAGCTTGGGGGTCCCGGGGTCGTGGGAGCTCTACGAGCAGTACTTC. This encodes CSLGVPGSWELYEQYF.

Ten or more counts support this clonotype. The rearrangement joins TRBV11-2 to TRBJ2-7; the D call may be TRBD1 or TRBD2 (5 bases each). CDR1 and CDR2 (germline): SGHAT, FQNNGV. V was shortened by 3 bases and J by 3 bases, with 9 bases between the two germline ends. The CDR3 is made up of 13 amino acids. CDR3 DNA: TGTGCCAGCAGCTTGGGGGTAGACTACGAGCAGTACTTC. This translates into CASSLGVDYEQYF.

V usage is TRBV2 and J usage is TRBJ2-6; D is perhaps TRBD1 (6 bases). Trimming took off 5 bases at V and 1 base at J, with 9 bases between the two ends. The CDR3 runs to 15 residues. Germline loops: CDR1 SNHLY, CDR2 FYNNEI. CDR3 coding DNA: TGTGCCAGCAGTCTTACAGGGTCTGGGGCCAACGTCCTGACTTTC. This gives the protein CASSLTGSGANVLTF.

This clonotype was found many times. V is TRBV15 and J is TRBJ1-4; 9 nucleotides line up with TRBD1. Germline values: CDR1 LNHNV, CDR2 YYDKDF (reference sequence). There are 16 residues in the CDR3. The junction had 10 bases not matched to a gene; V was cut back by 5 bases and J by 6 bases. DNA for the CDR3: TGTGCCACCAGCCATCCCCGGGACAGGGCCCATGAAAAACTGTTTTTT. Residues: CATSHPRDRAHEKLFF. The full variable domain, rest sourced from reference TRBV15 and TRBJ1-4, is DAMVIQNPRYQVTQFGKPVTLSCSQTLNHNVMYWYQQKSSQAPKLLFHYYDKDFNNEADTPDNFQSRRPNTSFCFLDIRSPGLGDTAMYLCATSHPRDRAHEKLFFGSGTQLSVL.

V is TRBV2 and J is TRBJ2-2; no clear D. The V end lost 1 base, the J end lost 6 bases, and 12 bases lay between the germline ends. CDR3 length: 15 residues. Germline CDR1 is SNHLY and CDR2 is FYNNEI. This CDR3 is CASSEVGPAAGELFF. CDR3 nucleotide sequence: TGTGCCAGCAGTGAAGTCGGCCCCGCCGCCGGGGAGCTGTTTTTT.